The sequence of this TCR beta chain was determined in a study of a mutant IDH1 vaccine in newly diagnosed glioma. Trimming removed 4 bases at V and 9 bases at J, with 22 bases between. Germline V gives CDR1 SGHTA, CDR2 FQGNSA. CDR3 length equals 16 residues. As for time point: week 47, end of study. Vaccine doses each comprised 300 ug of mutant IDH1 20-mer peptide, with topical imiquimod. As for this clone: Its target is not known.

Generated by immunoSEQ multiplex PCR, the TCRdb table keeps only in-frame clones and is missing some. This repertoire shows about 56,000 clones, around 75% found once; its top ten account for around 5%. The rearrangement joins TRBV7-2 to TRBJ2-1; no clear D gene. Sequences were derived from PBMCs, sampled from a glioma patient whose treatment included an IDH1 peptide vaccine. The source is a man aged 50 or older with glioma. The CDR3 bases are TGTGCCAGCAGCTCTCGCCTGACATTCCCCCCTCTTGAGCAGTTCTTC. Protein: CASSSRLTFPPLEQFF.